This T cell receptor (beta chain) was recorded in a study of T cells in Graves' hyperthyroidism and ophthalmopathy. Study in general: Peripheral blood specimens were obtained at initial diagnosis, prior to any treatment.

TCR beta CDR3 region amplification was performed from RNA transcripts. Carried out on the TCR CDR3, a first-round RT-PCR used the HTBI primer set. TCRdb recomputed calls from the multiplex PCR reads with MiXCR, one row per CDR3 protein. The sample contains 300,000 or so distinct CDR3 sequences, 15% to 20% of which appear only once. Study findings and constraints: Most thyroid clonotypes expanded above 0.001 appeared in blood too.

Between the trimmed V and J ends, which lost 3 bases and 7 bases, there was a span of 16 bases. This CDR3 is built from 15 residues. Germline V gene sequence: CDR1 SGHVS, CDR2 FNYEAQ. With respect to this clonotype: The target antigen is unknown.

Uncontrolled infection, other autoimmune disease, pregnancy or lactation excluded patients. This clonotype originated in a woman aged 55-75 years with Graves' ophthalmopathy. This chain links TRBV7-6 with TRBJ1-5; D may be TRBD1 (5 bases). Sequencing was done on a sample of blood. The CDR3 spells CASSLEGPGRQPQHF. The CDR3 DNA follows: TGTGCCAGCAGCTTGGAGGGACCCGGTCGGCAGCCCCAGCATTTT.